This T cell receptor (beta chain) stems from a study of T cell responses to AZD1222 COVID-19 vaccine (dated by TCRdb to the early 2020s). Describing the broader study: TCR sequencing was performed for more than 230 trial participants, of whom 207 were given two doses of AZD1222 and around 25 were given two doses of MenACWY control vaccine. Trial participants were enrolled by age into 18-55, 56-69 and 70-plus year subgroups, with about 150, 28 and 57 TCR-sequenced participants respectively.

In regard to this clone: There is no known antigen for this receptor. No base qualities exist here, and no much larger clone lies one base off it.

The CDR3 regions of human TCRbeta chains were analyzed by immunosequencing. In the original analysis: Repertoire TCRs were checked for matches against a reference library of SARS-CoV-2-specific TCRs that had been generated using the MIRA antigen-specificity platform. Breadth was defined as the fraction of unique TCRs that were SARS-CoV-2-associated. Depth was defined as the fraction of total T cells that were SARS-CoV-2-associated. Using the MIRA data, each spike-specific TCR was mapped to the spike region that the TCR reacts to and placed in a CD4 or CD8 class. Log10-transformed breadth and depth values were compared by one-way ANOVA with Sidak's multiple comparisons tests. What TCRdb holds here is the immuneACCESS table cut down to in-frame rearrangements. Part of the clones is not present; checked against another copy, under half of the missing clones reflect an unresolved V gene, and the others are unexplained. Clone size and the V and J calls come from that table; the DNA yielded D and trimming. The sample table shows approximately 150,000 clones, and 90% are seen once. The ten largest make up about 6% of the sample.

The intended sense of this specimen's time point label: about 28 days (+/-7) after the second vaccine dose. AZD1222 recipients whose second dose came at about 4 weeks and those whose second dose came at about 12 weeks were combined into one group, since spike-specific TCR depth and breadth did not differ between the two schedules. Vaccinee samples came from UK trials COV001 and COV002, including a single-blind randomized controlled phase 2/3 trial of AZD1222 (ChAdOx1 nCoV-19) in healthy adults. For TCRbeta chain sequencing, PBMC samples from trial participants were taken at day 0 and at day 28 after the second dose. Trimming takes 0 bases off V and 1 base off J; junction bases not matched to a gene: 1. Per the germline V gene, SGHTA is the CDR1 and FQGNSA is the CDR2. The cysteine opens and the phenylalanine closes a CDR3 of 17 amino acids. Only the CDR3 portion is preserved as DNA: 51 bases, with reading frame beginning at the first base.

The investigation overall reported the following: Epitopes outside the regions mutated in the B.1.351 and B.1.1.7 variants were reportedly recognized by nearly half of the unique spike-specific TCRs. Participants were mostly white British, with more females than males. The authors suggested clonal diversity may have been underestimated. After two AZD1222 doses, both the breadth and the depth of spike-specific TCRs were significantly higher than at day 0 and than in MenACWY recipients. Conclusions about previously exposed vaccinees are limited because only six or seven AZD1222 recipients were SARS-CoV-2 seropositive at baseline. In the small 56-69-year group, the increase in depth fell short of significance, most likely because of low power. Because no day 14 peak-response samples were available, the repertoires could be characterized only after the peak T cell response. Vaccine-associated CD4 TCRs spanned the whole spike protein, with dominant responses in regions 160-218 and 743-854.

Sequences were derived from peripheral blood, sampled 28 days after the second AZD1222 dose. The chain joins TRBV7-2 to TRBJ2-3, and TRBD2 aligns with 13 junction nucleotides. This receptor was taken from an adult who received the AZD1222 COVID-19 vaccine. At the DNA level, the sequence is TGTGCCAGCAGCTTAGCCGGGACTAGCGGGGGCACAGATACGCAGTATTTT. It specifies CASSLAGTSGGTDTQYF.